This T cell receptor (beta chain) emerged from a study of T cells in Graves' hyperthyroidism and ophthalmopathy. Across the whole study: Peripheral blood was obtained at initial diagnosis, preceding any treatment.

Study-wide findings and caveats: Among clonotypes expanded in thyroid above 0.001, most were also found in blood.

Germline CDR1 is MDHEN and CDR2 is SYDVKM. The CDR3 is 16 residues long. V was pared by 2 bases and J by 0 bases, with 11 bases between. This clonotype was seen only a few times. The antigen is undetermined. Amplification of TCR beta CDR3 regions was performed using RNA transcripts as template. During a first-round RT-PCR of the TCR CDR3, the HTBI primer set was used. TCRdb reanalysed the multiplex PCR reads using MiXCR and keeps one entry per CDR3 protein. This table holds 300,000 to 350,000 distinct CDR3 sequences, under 25% found once. Exclusion criteria comprised uncontrolled infection, other autoimmune disease, pregnancy or lactation. PBMCs stemmed from approximately 10 ml fresh peripheral blood.

The TCR originated in a woman in her 50s with Graves' hyperthyroidism. This chain links TRBV28 with TRBJ1-3; no reliable D call. Sequenced input: blood. CDR3 protein: CASSLGLFNSGNTIYF. The CDR3 DNA reads as TGTGCCAGCAGTTTAGGACTCTTTAACTCTGGAAACACCATATATTTT.